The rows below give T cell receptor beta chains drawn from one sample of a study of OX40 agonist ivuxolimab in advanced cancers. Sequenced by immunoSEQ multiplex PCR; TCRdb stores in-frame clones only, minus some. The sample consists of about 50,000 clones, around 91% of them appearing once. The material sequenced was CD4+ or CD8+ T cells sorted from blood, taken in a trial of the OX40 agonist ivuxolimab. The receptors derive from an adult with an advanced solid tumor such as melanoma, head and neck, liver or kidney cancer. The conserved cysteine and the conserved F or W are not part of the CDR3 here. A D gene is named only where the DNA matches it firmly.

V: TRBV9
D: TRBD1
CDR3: ASSPGGTGSYGYT

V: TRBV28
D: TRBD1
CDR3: ASSLSRDRNTYEQY

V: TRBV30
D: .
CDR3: AWSDERPYEQY

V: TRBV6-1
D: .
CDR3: ASGARDGDSYEQY

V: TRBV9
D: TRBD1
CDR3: ASSSWTGGPYNEQF

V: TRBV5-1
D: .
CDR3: ASSLGWGDGPQH

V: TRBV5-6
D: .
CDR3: ASSLERAPNSPLH

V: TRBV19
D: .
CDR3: ASSTVPDNGQF

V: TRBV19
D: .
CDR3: ASSIVDNSEQF

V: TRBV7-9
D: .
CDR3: ASSSGTSYNEQF

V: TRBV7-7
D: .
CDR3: ASGRAGDNEQF

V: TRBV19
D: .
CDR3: ASTLGNQPQH

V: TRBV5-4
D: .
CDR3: ASSSTGNEQY

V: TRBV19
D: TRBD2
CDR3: ASSAGTSEFYEQY

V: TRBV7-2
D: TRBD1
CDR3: ASSLVGRGQTDTQY

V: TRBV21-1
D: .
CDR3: ASSKTTGHNQPQH

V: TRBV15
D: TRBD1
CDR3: ATSSNRGDPGYT

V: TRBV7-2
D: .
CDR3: ASSLYLGVGYEQY

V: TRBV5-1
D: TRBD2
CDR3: ASSLGLAGGLTKNIQY

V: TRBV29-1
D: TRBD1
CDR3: SVGPDRGQKGYGYT

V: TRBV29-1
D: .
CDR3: SVESFREQF

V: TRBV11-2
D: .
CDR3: ASSLESLAPDTQY

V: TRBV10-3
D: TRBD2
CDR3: AISERGDSYEQY

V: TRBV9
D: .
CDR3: ASSEGTASTEAF

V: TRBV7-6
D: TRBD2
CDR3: ASSLGGLVTDTQY

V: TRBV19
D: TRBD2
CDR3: ASSSWTSGRNEQF

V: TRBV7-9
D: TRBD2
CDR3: ASSLEPGTNYEQY

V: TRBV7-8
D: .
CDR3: ASSPRGGSNQPQH

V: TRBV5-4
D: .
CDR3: ASSQDDSTYEQY

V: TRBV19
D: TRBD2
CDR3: ASSAGLANYEQY

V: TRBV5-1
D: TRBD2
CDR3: ASSFFGLAGGGLKNNEQF

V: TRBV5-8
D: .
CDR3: ASSRSPGLRYEQY

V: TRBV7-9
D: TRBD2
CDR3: ASSLRGGLAGVADTQY

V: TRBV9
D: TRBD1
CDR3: ASSQTGGANEKLF

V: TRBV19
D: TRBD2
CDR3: ASSIGGGLDTQY

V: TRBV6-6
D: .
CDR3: ASSYSRADNEQF

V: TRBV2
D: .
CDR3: ASSGGNTEAF

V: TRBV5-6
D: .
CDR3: ASSLGTEEETQY

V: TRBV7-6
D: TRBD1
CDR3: ASSQDRGGSGYT

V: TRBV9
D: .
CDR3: ASSVAGQRIYNEQF

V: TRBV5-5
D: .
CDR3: ASSLGGLENSNQPQH

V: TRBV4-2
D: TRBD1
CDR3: ASSQKQGIYQEAF

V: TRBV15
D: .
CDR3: ATSIGGDGHQAAF

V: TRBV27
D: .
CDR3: ASSLYATNEKLF

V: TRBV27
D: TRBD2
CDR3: ASSLISGAQETQY

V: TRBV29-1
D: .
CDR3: SAGDGGTDTQY

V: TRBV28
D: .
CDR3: ASSLSAIQNTDTQY

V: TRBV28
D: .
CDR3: ASREGSQPQH

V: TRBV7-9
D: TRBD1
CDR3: ASSLRDRNTGELF

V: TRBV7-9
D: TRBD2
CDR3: ASSRTSGGTHNEQF